A selection of T cell receptor beta chains follows, all from one sample in a study of monozygotic twins with inflammatory bowel disease. TCRdb re-called the 5' RACE reads, yielding one record per CDR3 amino acid sequence without DNA. Recorded for this sample: approximately 160,000 distinct CDR3 sequences. The sequencing sample was made of blood. The receptors stem from a human donor with ulcerative colitis or Crohn's disease, or a healthy co-twin of an affected twin (not recorded which). Both conserved end residues are part of each CDR3.

j_gene: TRBJ1-3; v_gene: TRBV5-4; CDR3aa: CASSSKRGSGNTIYF
j_gene: TRBJ2-7; v_gene: TRBV9; CDR3aa: CASSRDSATSYEQYF
j_gene: TRBJ1-2; v_gene: TRBV30; CDR3aa: CASRFYYGYTF
j_gene: TRBJ1-1; v_gene: TRBV11-2; CDR3aa: CASSLVTRRETEAFF
j_gene: TRBJ2-7; v_gene: TRBV18; CDR3aa: CASSPPTSSYEQYF
j_gene: TRBJ2-7; v_gene: TRBV4-1; CDR3aa: CASSQATSGNYEQYF
j_gene: TRBJ2-3; v_gene: TRBV5-1; CDR3aa: CASSTGLAGGFTDTQYF
j_gene: TRBJ2-7; v_gene: TRBV5-5; CDR3aa: CASSLGPAIAIHYEQYF
j_gene: TRBJ2-7; v_gene: TRBV19; CDR3aa: CASSTTPGSGGSYEQYF
j_gene: TRBJ2-1; v_gene: TRBV27; CDR3aa: CASSGLGGPHEQFF
j_gene: TRBJ2-5; v_gene: TRBV7-3; CDR3aa: CASSPTSGRAFRETQYF
j_gene: TRBJ1-5; v_gene: TRBV7-9; CDR3aa: CASSFTGEGNQPQHF
j_gene: TRBJ1-2; v_gene: TRBV5-1; CDR3aa: CASSGDRIYYTF
j_gene: TRBJ2-7; v_gene: TRBV29-1; CDR3aa: CSVEDNRSSYEQYF
j_gene: TRBJ2-1; v_gene: TRBV25-1; CDR3aa: CASSDVLGSNEQFF
j_gene: TRBJ2-5; v_gene: TRBV3-1; CDR3aa: CASSQGLEETQYF
j_gene: TRBJ1-2; v_gene: TRBV2; CDR3aa: CASSDEGYGYTF
j_gene: TRBJ1-2; v_gene: TRBV2; CDR3aa: CAGAPRTGAYTF
j_gene: TRBJ1-1; v_gene: TRBV3-1; CDR3aa: CASSQGGLQIEAFF
j_gene: TRBJ2-2; v_gene: TRBV6-5; CDR3aa: CASTLRLNRGRANTGELFF
j_gene: TRBJ2-7; v_gene: TRBV10-3; CDR3aa: CAISEGLDTHEQYF
j_gene: TRBJ2-1; v_gene: TRBV7-9; CDR3aa: CASLLAGPEQFF
j_gene: TRBJ1-6; v_gene: TRBV12-3/TRBV12-4; CDR3aa: CASSTGTSPLHF
j_gene: TRBJ1-4; v_gene: TRBV20-1; CDR3aa: CSASFGTGFGKLFF
j_gene: TRBJ2-5; v_gene: TRBV5-1; CDR3aa: CASSLAGQGGQETQYF
j_gene: TRBJ2-7; v_gene: TRBV5-1; CDR3aa: CASSLAGIHEQYF
j_gene: TRBJ1-5; v_gene: TRBV7-2; CDR3aa: CASSSRVSNQPQHF
j_gene: TRBJ2-2; v_gene: TRBV19; CDR3aa: CASSILWLASGELFF
j_gene: TRBJ2-1; v_gene: TRBV20-1; CDR3aa: CSARVVSGQNNEQFF
j_gene: TRBJ2-4; v_gene: TRBV7-3; CDR3aa: CASSLGGGNIQYF
j_gene: TRBJ2-7; v_gene: TRBV7-8; CDR3aa: CASMLSSGAAFSYEQYF
j_gene: TRBJ2-1; v_gene: TRBV12-3/TRBV12-4; CDR3aa: CASSPTPNRGGGEQFF
j_gene: TRBJ2-7; v_gene: TRBV5-1; CDR3aa: CASSAGWGQGTYEQYF
j_gene: TRBJ1-2; v_gene: TRBV5-1; CDR3aa: CASSIPGTGGASYGYTF
j_gene: TRBJ2-1; v_gene: TRBV6-1; CDR3aa: CASSRGNLAGGSNEQFF